This TCR beta chain is from a study of blood T cell repertoires in COVID-19. Study as a whole: Specimens from acute and convalescent COVID-19 originated in the United States, Italy and Spain. Sample material is recorded as cDNA or gDNA derived from T cells, B-cell-depleted T cells, or PBMCs.

Authors' data handling: Reference gene primer amplification in the assay estimated nucleated cell counts. Method: immunoSEQ multiplex PCR; TCRdb's copy keeps in-frame clones and lacks some. The V and J calls and the clone size are those of that table, but D and trimming were determined from the DNA. The table includes over 55,000 clones, roughly nine tenths detected once. This CDR3 contains 12 residues. The germline CDR1 and CDR2 sequences are SNHLY and FYNNEI. V was shortened by 4 bases and J by 8 bases, with 11 bases between the two germline ends. This clonotype was obtained from a woman at least 80 years old with acute or convalescent COVID-19. The chain links TRBV2 to TRBJ1-2; D perhaps matches TRBD1 (6 bases). Sequenced input: peripheral blood. The CDR3 region has the DNA TGTGCCAGCAGTGTAACAGGGTGGGGCTACACCTTC. Protein sequence: CASSVTGWGYTF.